This TCR beta chain emerged from a study of OX40 agonist ivuxolimab in advanced cancers. The overall study: As their treatment, patients were administered ivuxolimab, an agonistic anti-OX40 (CD134) antibody. Partial responses were achieved by three patients, of whom one had hepatocellular carcinoma and two had cutaneous melanoma. Whole-study findings and limits: The study found among the lowest clonal expansion in partial responders at 0.1-3.0 mg/kg.

Clones were read by immunoSEQ multiplex PCR, and TCRdb kept only the in-frame ones, dropping some. The table includes 60,000 or so clones, roughly 89% detected once. The CDR3 is 14 amino acids. Looked up from germline, CDR1 is SGHDT and CDR2 is YYEEEE. The V gene lost 4 bases and the J gene lost 3 bases, with 13 bases spanning the gap. As to this clone: Its specificity is unknown.

The sequences come from CD4+ or CD8+ T cells sorted from blood, collected in a trial of the OX40 agonist ivuxolimab. The TCR was taken from an adult with an advanced solid tumor such as melanoma, head and neck, liver or kidney cancer. J is TRBJ2-5 and V is TRBV5-6; possible D gene TRBD2, 5 bases. CDR3 region: CASSARSGKETQYF. CDR3 coding DNA: TGTGCCAGCAGCGCGAGGTCGGGGAAAGAGACCCAGTACTTC.